The entry below describes one TCR beta chain. Its antigen remains undetermined. One end of the junction is discordant with germline, which a read error may explain. Library preparation was by the immunoSEQ multiplex PCR assay. The multiplex PCR relied on a mix of 60 forward primers for TCR Vbeta segments and 13 reverse primers for TCR Jbeta segments. Amplification of the CDR3 region of rearranged TCR beta genes was performed with a multiplex PCR assay on genomic DNA. Amplified TCR beta libraries were sequenced as 87-base-pair reads on the Illumina HiSeq System. In the original analysis: A later analysis tallied roughly 78 million unique TCR beta chains across the 640 or so repertoires, and some 10 million of those chains were shared by two or more donors. Raw reads were error-corrected and collapsed into unique sequences with a nearest-neighbor algorithm that merged closely related sequences to remove PCR and sequencing errors. To assign V, D and J gene segments, CDR3 sequences were aligned to IMGT reference sequences. For a sequence to be retained, at least a six-nucleotide match to both a V gene segment and a J gene segment was required. A rearrangement was called productive if the CDR3 had no stop codons and remained in frame with V and J, and every other rearrangement was called non-productive. Following IMGT convention, CDR3 was defined as the stretch from the second conserved V-encoded cysteine to the conserved J-encoded phenylalanine. The earlier analysis of 450 to 750 of the donors excluded any sequence lacking an unambiguous match to a single V gene segment. An earlier analysis of fewer than 750 of the donors classified V segments as functional when productive rearrangements were above 56.7% and as segregating when the standard deviation between donors was above 5%. To diagnose cytomegalovirus status from the catalog of TCR beta chain sequences, a statistical classification framework was built. In a later analysis, V and J genes were assigned by comparing TCR nucleotide sequences against IMGT/GENE-DB human TR gene sequences. The TCRdist pipeline was used in a later analysis to assign CDR3 sequences and most-parsimonious VDJ recombination scenarios. In a later analysis, every TCR beta chain was defined by the combination of its CDR3 amino acid sequence and its V-gene family, and reads without a unique V-gene family were dropped. As a way to deal with suspected cross-contamination and a sequencing artifact, a later analysis dropped 450 to 600 nucleotide sequences that were highly shared and had low generation probability. In a later analysis, a clonal expansion index for each public chain was calculated from normalized within-repertoire ranks of inferred template counts. In a later analysis, generation probabilities were computed with a VDJ recombination model fitted to out-of-frame rearrangements, and the resulting probabilities were checked against IGoR. Hypergeometric tests were used in a later analysis to score TCR-TCR, TCR-HLA and TCR-CMV co-occurrence, with a repertoire-size bias correction applied to the TCR pairs. In a later analysis, false discovery rates were estimated by permuting HLA or CMV assignments 20 times. In a later analysis, co-occurring TCRs were grouped using DBSCAN, with TCRdist sequence similarity added in when clustering inside HLA-allele-positive subsets. Co-occurrence clustering excluded repertoires with fewer than 30,000 or more than 120,000 public chains, plus five with anomalous nucleotide sharing. This is the immuneACCESS table as TCRdb keeps it, with only in-frame sequences that have V and J called. A part of the clones is gone; compared with another copy, unresolved V genes explain less than half, and the rest is unexplained. V and J calls and clone size are copied from that table; D and trimming were computed from the DNA. This sample is represented by around 160,000 clones; approximately 75% of them were singletons. The leading ten clones occupy 2.2% of the sample.

The cohort was made up of 500 to 800 healthy bone marrow donors. All cohort members were sampled while nominally healthy, although unrecorded immune exposures were likely present. The donor tested CMV seropositive, placing the donor among the 289 seropositive members of the cohort. Each donor provided a peripheral blood sample, and peripheral blood mononuclear cells were used for TCR beta sequencing. The Qiagen DNeasy Blood Extraction Kit was used to extract genomic DNA from the blood cell samples. The data were taken from a study of cytomegalovirus exposure and HLA in healthy donors (dated by TCRdb to 2016 to 2017). Concerning the study at large: An earlier analysis of around 600 of the donors reported roughly 270 Gb of sequence data and more than 90 million unique TCR beta sequences from 150 million to 200 million T cells. An early release covering about 600 HLA-typed donors comprised 250 to 350 gigabases of sequencing data and around 85 million unique TCR sequences. The genetic ancestry cluster associated with self-reported Caucasian donors included 70% to 85% of the roughly 400 genotyped donors. The aim of the study was to test whether cataloging public T cell receptors could identify signatures of past pathogen exposure. The study used immunosequencing to profile the T cell repertoires of approximately 640 subjects and linked those repertoires to cytomegalovirus serostatus. Along with the roughly 710-subject first cohort, a separate validation cohort of over a hundred different subjects was used. To predict cytomegalovirus infection status, the study brought together high-throughput TCR immunosequencing, statistical association of individual TCRs with disease status, and machine learning. A later analysis re-analyzed previously published TCR beta repertoires from 666 donors and added high-resolution HLA genotyping to study TCR occurrence patterns. Rather than drawing on any new phenotypic data, the later analysis identified candidate immune exposures from TCR beta sequences and the way those sequences occurred across donors. In an earlier analysis of several hundred of the donors, high-throughput TCR beta sequencing was used to judge whether each TCR beta V gene segment behaved as functional or pseudogenic. Alongside the repertoire data, information on donor age, sex, ethnicity and CMV serostatus was compiled. A later genetic analysis used genome-wide SNP genotypes for about 60% of the roughly 700 donors, treating that subset as a discovery cohort. All discovery cohort repertoires had been generated using a single sequencing platform. Both class I and class II loci were covered by HLA typing, at four-digit resolution. The number of donors typed differed by locus, with about 629-630 for A, B, C, DRB1 and DQB1, around 520 for DQA1, 606 for DPA1, and some 440 for DPB1. Because of strong linkage in the cohort, roughly five DR-DQ haplotypes were treated as single units for association and clustering. Among about 400 genotyped donors of the cohort, an average of approximately 200,000 unique TCR beta nucleotide sequences was sequenced per donor, of which 15% to 20% were non-productive.

What the work shows at the level of the full study, not this receptor alone: In a later analysis, the rate of TCR association differed among HLA loci, with DRB1 alleles having the most associated TCRs and HLA-C alleles having the fewest. The study gave a list of some 150 TCR beta chains associated with cytomegalovirus. A cluster of highly shared sequence variants was judged likely to represent a technical artifact of the sequencing pipeline. Linkage disequilibrium might explain the correlated functional status among segregating V segments, but an unknown experimental factor could not be ruled out. A later analysis found that most CMV-associated TCR beta chains appeared HLA-restricted, with HLA associations seemingly driven largely by CMV exposure. An earlier analysis of some 560 of the donors showed that most TCR beta V segments appeared in productive rearrangements either about 87% or about 30% of the time, which broadly matched IMGT annotations. The classifier was reported to diagnose cytomegalovirus status with high specificity and sensitivity in both the original and validation cohorts. In a later genetic analysis, a missense DCLRE1C variant was associated with V-gene and J-gene trimming of TCR beta chains, and the association was replicated in an independent cohort. In a later genetic analysis, fewer N-insertions in productive TCRs were reported among donors in an Asian-associated ancestry cluster than the approximately 630-donor mean. Immune exposure information for the cohort was limited to CMV serostatus. The authors suggested that the approach could potentially be extended to other disease states and immunological phenotypes. Roughly uniform sequencing depth across donors was assumed in presence/absence analyses, although this assumption may not hold. Because counts were too low, more than 15 rarely observed V segments, including chromosome 9 orphons, were left out of the earlier analysis of roughly 600 of the donors. This cohort had only TCR beta chains sequenced, and the lack of alpha or paired-chain data limited which features could be detected. A later analysis reported that several top co-occurrence clusters appeared linked to parvovirus B19, influenza, CMV and Epstein-Barr virus. Assigning TCR associations to individual alleles was difficult when HLA alleles, especially DR and DQ, strongly co-occurred. Most TCR sequences were observed very rarely across donors, whereas some public TCRs were present in many individuals. Because some donors lacked HLA typing at each locus, the association tests relied only on the typed subset. A few of the identified cytomegalovirus-associated TCR beta chains were confirmed in vitro to be specific for cytomegalovirus antigens. A further reported finding was that TCR beta sequences accurately predicted the HLA-A and HLA-B alleles for most subjects in the first cohort. A later analysis associated approximately 17,000 TCR beta sequences with specific HLA alleles at a false discovery rate of 0.05. Compared with equally common non-associated chains, HLA-associated TCR beta chains in a later analysis were more clonally expanded and had lower generation probabilities.

The specimen sequenced was PBMCs. This sequence originates from a man aged 50 or older in good health and CMV-seropositive.

The CDR3 amino acid sequence is: CASRQGNSNRPQHF. At the DNA level, the sequence is TGTGCCAGCCGACAGGGGAATAGCAATCGGCCCCAGCATTTT. This sequence uses TRBV6-1 and TRBJ1-5, and TRBD1 aligns with 8 junction nucleotides. CDR1 and CDR2, looked up from the germline V gene, are MNHNS and SASEGT. The CDR3, cysteine through phenylalanine, is 14 amino acids long. Here the CDR3 DNA is all that survives: 42 bases in frame from base 1.